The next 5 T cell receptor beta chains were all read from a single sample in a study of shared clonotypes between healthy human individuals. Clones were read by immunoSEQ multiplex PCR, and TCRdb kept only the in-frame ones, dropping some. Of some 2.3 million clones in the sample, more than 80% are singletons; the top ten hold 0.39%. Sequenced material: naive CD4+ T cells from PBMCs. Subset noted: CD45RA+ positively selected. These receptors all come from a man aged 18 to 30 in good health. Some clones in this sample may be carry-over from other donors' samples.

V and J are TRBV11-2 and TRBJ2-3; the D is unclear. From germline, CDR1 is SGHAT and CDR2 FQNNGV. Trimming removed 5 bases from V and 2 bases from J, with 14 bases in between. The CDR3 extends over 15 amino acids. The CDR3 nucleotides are TGTGCCAGCAGCCACGCCCCCCTAATCACAGATACGCAGTATTTT. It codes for CASSHAPLITDTQYF.

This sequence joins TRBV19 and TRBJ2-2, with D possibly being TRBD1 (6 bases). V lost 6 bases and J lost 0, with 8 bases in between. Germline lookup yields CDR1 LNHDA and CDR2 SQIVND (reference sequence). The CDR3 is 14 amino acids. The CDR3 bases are TGTGCCAGTAGAGGGGGTCCGAACACCGGGGAGCTGTTTTTT. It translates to CASRGGPNTGELFF. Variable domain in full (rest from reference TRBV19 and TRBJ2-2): DGGITQSPKYLFRKEGQNVTLSCEQNLNHDAMYWYRQDPGQGLRLIYYSQIVNDFQKGDIAEGYSVSREKKESFPLTVTSAQKNPTAFYLCASRGGPNTGELFFGEGSRLTVL.

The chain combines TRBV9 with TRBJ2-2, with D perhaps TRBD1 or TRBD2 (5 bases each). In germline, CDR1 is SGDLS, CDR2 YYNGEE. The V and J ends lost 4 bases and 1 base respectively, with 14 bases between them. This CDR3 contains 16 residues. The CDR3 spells CASSPPGLLNTGELFF. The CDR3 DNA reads TGTGCCAGCAGCCCACCGGGGCTGTTGAACACCGGGGAGCTGTTTTTT.

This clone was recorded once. CDR3 DNA sequence: TGTGCTAGTGGTTTGCCCGGGACTAGCGTCCACGAGCAGTACTTC. Amino acid sequence: CASGLPGTSVHEQYF. The rearrangement joins TRBV12-5 to TRBJ2-7; the match to TRBD2 covers 10 bases. The CDR3 sequence is 15 residues long. Trimming removed 2 bases from V and 5 bases from J; junction bases left unmatched: 6. Germline assignment: CDR1 LGHNT and CDR2 FRNRAP.

The CDR3 here is CASSSLSGANVLTF. DNA of the CDR3: TGTGCCAGCAGCTCCTTATCTGGGGCCAACGTCCTGACTTTC. The chain is built from TRBV11-2 and TRBJ2-6, with D hard to call. The CDR3 is 14 residues long. V lost 4 bases and J 1 base, leaving 5 bases between the germline ends. Germline V gives CDR1 SGHAT, CDR2 FQNNGV.